This TCR beta chain was observed in a study of CD8+ T cells in alopecia areata. Study-level findings and limits: The study found that many expanded lesional clones persisted in scalp and blood during tofacitinib. Uncertainty remains about how baseline CD8+ expansion links to response, with one nonresponder.

RNA was extracted and reverse transcribed into cDNA as the sequencing template. TCRdb's table, derived via immunoSEQ multiplex PCR, lists solely in-frame clones and lacks some. The table lists 3,000 to 4,500 clones, approximately 69% of them singletons. Regarding this clone: Its cognate antigen is unknown.

The germline CDR1 and CDR2 sequences are SGHAT and FQDESV (reference sequence). With 6 bases clipped from V and 5 bases from J, the junction kept 8 bases outside the gene matches. The CDR3 spans 15 residues. Indicated treatment: oral pan-JAK inhibitor, 5-10 mg twice daily. Both peripheral blood and punch biopsies of lesional scalp skin were obtained from patients who had alopecia areata. The receptor was derived from a human donor with alopecia areata. This chain connects TRBV11-1 to TRBJ2-1, with TRBD1 identical over 9 bases. The starting material was skin, obtained at week 24, from a patient treated with tofacitinib. The CDR3 DNA is TGTGCCAGCAGGCAAAACAGGGGGCTCAACAATGAGCAGTTCTTC. Protein sequence: CASRQNRGLNNEQFF.